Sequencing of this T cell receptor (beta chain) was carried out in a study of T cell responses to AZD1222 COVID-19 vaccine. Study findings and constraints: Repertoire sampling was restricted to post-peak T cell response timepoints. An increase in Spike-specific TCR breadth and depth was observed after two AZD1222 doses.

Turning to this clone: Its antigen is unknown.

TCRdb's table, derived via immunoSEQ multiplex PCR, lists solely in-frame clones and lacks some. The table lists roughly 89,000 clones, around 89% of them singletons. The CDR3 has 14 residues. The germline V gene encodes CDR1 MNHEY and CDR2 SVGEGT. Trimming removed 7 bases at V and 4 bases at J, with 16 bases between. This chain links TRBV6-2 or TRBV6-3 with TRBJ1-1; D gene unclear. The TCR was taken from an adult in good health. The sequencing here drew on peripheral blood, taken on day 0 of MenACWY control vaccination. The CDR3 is CASTPSHEATEAFF. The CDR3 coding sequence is TGTGCCAGCACCCCGAGCCATGAGGCCACTGAAGCTTTCTTT.